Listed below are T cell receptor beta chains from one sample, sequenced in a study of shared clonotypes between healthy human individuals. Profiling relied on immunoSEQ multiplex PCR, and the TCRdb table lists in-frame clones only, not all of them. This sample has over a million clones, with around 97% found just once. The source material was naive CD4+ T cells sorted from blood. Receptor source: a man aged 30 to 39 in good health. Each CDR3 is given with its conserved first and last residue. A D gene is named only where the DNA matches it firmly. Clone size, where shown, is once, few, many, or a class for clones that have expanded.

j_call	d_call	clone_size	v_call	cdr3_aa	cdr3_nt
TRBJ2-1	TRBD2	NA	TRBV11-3	CASSLASGRYNEQFF	TGTGCCAGCAGCTTAGCTAGCGGGAGATACAATGAGCAGTTCTTC
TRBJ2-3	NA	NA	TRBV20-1	CSALTADTQYF	TGCAGTGCTTTGACAGCAGATACGCAGTATTTT
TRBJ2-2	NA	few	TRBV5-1	CASSSRPAGANTGELFF	TGCGCCAGCAGCTCCCGCCCGGCAGGGGCAAACACCGGGGAGCTGTTTTTT
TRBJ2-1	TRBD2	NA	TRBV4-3	CASSLIAGGPGSNEQFF	TGCGCCAGCAGCCTCATAGCGGGAGGGCCGGGTTCCAATGAGCAGTTCTTC
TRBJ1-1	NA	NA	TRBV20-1	CSAYRDTEAFF	TGCAGTGCTTACCGGGACACTGAAGCTTTCTTT
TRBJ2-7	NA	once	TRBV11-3	CASSLRHGPTYEQYF	TGTGCCAGCAGCTTAAGACACGGACCAACCTACGAGCAGTACTTC
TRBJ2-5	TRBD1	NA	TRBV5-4	CASSSPPGGETQYF	TGTGCCAGCAGCTCCCCTCCAGGGGGAGAGACCCAGTACTTC
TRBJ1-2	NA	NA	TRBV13	CASSKRRENYGYTF	TGTGCCAGCAGCAAGAGACGGGAGAACTATGGCTACACCTTC
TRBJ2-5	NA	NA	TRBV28	CASSLGQGGTQYF	TGTGCCAGCAGTTTAGGCCAGGGAGGGACCCAGTACTTC
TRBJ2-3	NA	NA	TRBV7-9	CASSLVGPTSTDTQYF	TGTGCCAGCAGCTTAGTCGGCCCTACTAGCACAGATACGCAGTATTTT
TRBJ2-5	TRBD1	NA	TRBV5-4	CASSLAGRGRGGETQYF	TGTGCCAGCAGCTTGGCCGGTAGGGGGCGCGGTGGGGAGACCCAGTACTTC
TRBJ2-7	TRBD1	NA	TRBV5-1	CASSLGRALGTGFEQYF	TGCGCCAGCAGCTTGGGTCGCGCGCTGGGGACAGGGTTCGAGCAGTACTTC
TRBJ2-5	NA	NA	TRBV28	CASSLVRGPETQYF	TGTGCCAGCAGTTTAGTCCGGGGACCGGAGACCCAGTACTTC
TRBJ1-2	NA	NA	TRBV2	CASSDRTVYGYTF	TGTGCCAGCAGTGACCGGACGGTCTACGGCTACACCTTC
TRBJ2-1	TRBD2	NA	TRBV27	CASSSGTRRYNEQFF	TGTGCCAGCAGTTCGGGGACTAGGAGATACAATGAGCAGTTCTTC
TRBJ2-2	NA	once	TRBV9	CASSVGSQGGTGELFF	TGTGCCAGCAGCGTAGGTTCGCAGGGTGGTACCGGGGAGCTGTTTTTT
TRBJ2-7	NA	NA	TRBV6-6	CASMRESLYEQYF	TGTGCCAGCATGAGGGAGTCCCTCTACGAGCAGTACTTC
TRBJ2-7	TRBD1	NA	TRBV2	CASSSGQGYEQYF	TGTGCCAGCAGCTCGGGACAGGGCTACGAGCAGTACTTC
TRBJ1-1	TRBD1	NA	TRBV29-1	CSAGQPNTEAFF	TGCAGCGCGGGACAGCCGAACACTGAAGCTTTCTTT
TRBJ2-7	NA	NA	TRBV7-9	CASSPGIYYEQYF	TGTGCCAGCAGCCCCGGGATCTACTACGAGCAGTACTTC
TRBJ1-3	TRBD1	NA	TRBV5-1	CASSHPGQGNTIYF	TGCGCCAGCAGCCACCCGGGACAGGGAAACACCATATATTTT
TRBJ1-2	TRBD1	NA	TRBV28	CASSSGQGYGYTF	TGTGCCAGCAGTTCAGGACAGGGCTATGGCTACACCTTC
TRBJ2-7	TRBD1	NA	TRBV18	CASSPRGQNYEQYF	TGTGCCAGCTCACCACGGGGACAGAACTACGAGCAGTACTTC
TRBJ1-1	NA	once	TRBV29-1	CSSSKPGSNTEAFF	TGCAGCTCCTCAAAACCCGGCTCGAACACTGAAGCTTTCTTT
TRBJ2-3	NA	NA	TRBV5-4	CASNIGGASTDTQYF	TGTGCCAGCAACATTGGGGGGGCTAGCACAGATACGCAGTATTTT
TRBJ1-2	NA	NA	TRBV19	CASSIGTRIRYGYTF	TGTGCCAGTAGTATAGGAACAAGGATACGGTATGGCTACACCTTC
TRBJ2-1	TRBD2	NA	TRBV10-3	CATHTTISGADNEQFF	TGTGCCACCCACACTACAATTAGCGGGGCGGACAATGAGCAGTTCTTC
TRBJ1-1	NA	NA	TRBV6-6	CASKEGSTEAFF	TGTGCCAGCAAAGAGGGGTCCACTGAAGCTTTCTTT
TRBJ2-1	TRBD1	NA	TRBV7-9	CASSPFLGQGSNEQFF	TGTGCCAGCAGCCCGTTCTTAGGACAGGGTAGCAATGAGCAGTTCTTC
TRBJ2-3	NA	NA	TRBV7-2	CASSLVGTDTQYF	TGTGCCAGCAGCTTAGTTGGAACAGATACGCAGTATTTT
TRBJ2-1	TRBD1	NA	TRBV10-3	CAISGGQGDHNEQFF	TGTGCCATCAGTGGGGGACAGGGTGATCACAATGAGCAGTTCTTC
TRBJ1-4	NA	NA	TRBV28	CASSSTGPGEKLFF	TGTGCCAGCAGTTCAACAGGGCCGGGGGAAAAACTGTTTTTT
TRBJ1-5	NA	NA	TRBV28	CASSLRVNQPQHF	TGTGCCAGCAGTTTGAGGGTGAATCAGCCCCAGCATTTT
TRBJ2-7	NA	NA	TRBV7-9	CASSTGRDGKKIYEQYF	TGTGCCAGCAGCACAGGTAGAGACGGAAAGAAGATCTACGAGCAGTACTTC
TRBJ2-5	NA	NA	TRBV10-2	CASRQYLPLQETQYF	TGCGCCAGCAGACAGTATCTGCCCCTCCAAGAGACCCAGTACTTC
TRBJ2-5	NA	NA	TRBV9	CASSIPSETQYF	TGTGCCAGCTCAATACCTTCGGAGACCCAGTACTTC
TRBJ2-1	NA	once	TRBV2	CASRLPNEQFF	TGTGCCAGCAGACTACCCAATGAGCAGTTCTTC
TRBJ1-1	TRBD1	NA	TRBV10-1	CASSLQGNKHRTLRPWNTEAFF	TGCGCCAGCAGCCTACAGGGGAACAAGCACCGCACTCTTAGACCCTGGAACACTGAAGCTTTCTTT
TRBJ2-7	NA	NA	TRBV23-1	CASRRGNDTYEQYF	TGCGCCAGCAGGCGCGGGAACGACACCTACGAGCAGTACTTC
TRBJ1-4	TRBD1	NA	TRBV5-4	CASSLRTGINEKLFF	TGTGCCAGCAGCTTGCGGACAGGGATTAATGAAAAACTGTTTTTT
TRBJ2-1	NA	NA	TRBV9	CASSVVGGVQFF	TGTGCCAGCAGCGTAGTTGGGGGTGTGCAGTTCTTC
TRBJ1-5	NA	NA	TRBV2	CASSEQVNQPQHF	TGTGCCAGCAGTGAGCAAGTTAATCAGCCCCAGCATTTT
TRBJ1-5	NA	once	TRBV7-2	CASSLDGYSNQPQHF	TGTGCCAGCAGCTTAGACGGGTATAGCAATCAGCCCCAGCATTTT
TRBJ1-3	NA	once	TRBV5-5	CASSPTGSGNTIYF	TGTGCCAGCAGCCCTACAGGGTCTGGAAACACCATATATTTT
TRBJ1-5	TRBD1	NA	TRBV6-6	CASSYAQGTSYLAQHF	TGTGCCAGCAGTTACGCACAGGGGACCTCATATTTGGCCCAGCATTTT
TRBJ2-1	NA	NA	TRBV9	CASSVGTRSYNEQFF	TGTGCCAGCAGCGTAGGCACCCGCTCCTACAATGAGCAGTTCTTC
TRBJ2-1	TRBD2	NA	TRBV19	CARRLAGAFYNEQFF	TGTGCCAGGCGGCTAGCGGGAGCCTTCTACAATGAGCAGTTCTTC